The clone carrying this TCR beta chain was counted between two and nine times. Its antigen is not known. The data derive from a study of cytomegalovirus exposure and HLA in healthy donors. Study results and limitations: In a later analysis, donors in an Asian-associated ancestry cluster reportedly had fewer N-insertions in productive TCRs than the cohort mean. Presence/absence analyses assumed roughly uniform sequencing depth across donors.

This PCR relied on a set of 60 Vbeta primers and 13 Jbeta primers. Repertoires were generated with immunoSEQ multiplex PCR, while TCRdb's copy carries only in-frame clones and drops some. The repertoire consists of 150,000 or so clones, with around 72% occurring once and the leading ten covering approximately 3.4%. The clonotype comes from a woman aged 45-65 years in good health and CMV-seropositive. The sequenced sample consisted of PBMCs.

CDR3 loop: CASPEGVSNEQFF. CDR3 in DNA: TGTGCCAGCCCTGAGGGGGTCAGCAATGAGCAGTTCTTC. This sequence joins TRBV21-1 and TRBJ2-1; the D call TRBD1 from the table was never checked on the DNA. TRBV21-1 is tagged as a pseudogene. The CDR3 is 13 residues long.